Described below is a single T cell receptor (beta chain) sequence and its context. Its antigen is unknown. CDR3 length: 17 amino acids. The germline CDR1 and CDR2 sequences are MGHRA and YSYEKL. With 0 bases removed from V and 8 bases from J, the gap between germline ends came to 20 bases. The extraction recovered at least 5 micrograms of total RNA per sample. The use of a sample-barcoded 5' primer and a J-beta primer mix characterized a second PCR of roughly 7 to 11 cycles. In TCRdb, the 5' RACE reads were re-called with MiXCR into one record per CDR3 protein. The sample consists of around 690,000 distinct CDR3 sequences, under 70% of them appearing once. The data were taken from a study of blood T cells in healthy people across ages. Notes on the study in general: Higher diversity, along with more naive CD4+ cells, distinguished long-lived donors from aged donors. One million T cells yielded diversity estimates that were considered underestimates.

Specimen: blood. The chain uses TRBV4-1 and TRBJ2-1, with D perhaps TRBD1 (6 bases). The sequence came from a man in his 60s in good health. The CDR3, as DNA: TGCGCCAGCAGCCAAGAAGTAGGGGGACGGGTTGACTATGAGCAGTTCTTC. This gives the protein CASSQEVGGRVDYEQFF.